The clone carrying this TCR beta chain was seen a handful of times. This sample is drawn from a study of blood T cell repertoires in COVID-19. Study information: Nucleic acid was either cDNA or gDNA, and it came from T cells, B-cell-depleted T cells, or PBMCs.

Produced via immunoSEQ multiplex PCR; TCRdb's table is partial and in-frame only. The sample includes 200,000 to 250,000 clones, 75% to 85% seen only once; the top ten take 10% to 15%. Germline V gene data show CDR1 as SQVTM and CDR2 as ANQGSEA. The length of the CDR3 is 14 residues. Trimming took 2 bases from V and 7 from J, leaving 17 bases between them. Sequencing input: peripheral blood. The receptor was isolated from a human donor in a cohort sampled during active COVID-19. The chain is built from TRBV29-1 and TRBJ1-2; D remains ambiguous. CDR3 nucleotide sequence: TGCAGCGTTGAAACCCAGGAATCAACTGTTGGCTACACCTTC. It is translated as CSVETQESTVGYTF.